Below are 10 T cell receptor beta chains sequenced from a single sample in a study of T cell responses to AZD1222 COVID-19 vaccine. Clones were sequenced by immunoSEQ multiplex PCR, and TCRdb holds only the in-frame ones, with some missing. The repertoire consists of 150,000 to 200,000 clones, with around 94% occurring once and the leading ten covering 10%. This specimen consisted of peripheral blood, obtained on day 0 of AZD1222 vaccination. All receptors derive from an adult in good health.

This clone occurred once. This chain joins TRBV5-1 and TRBJ1-3; D possibly corresponds to TRBD1 (6 bases). This CDR3 has 16 residues. Germline CDR1 is SGHRS and CDR2 is YFSETQ. V lost 3 bases and J lost 2, with 15 bases in between. The CDR3 protein is CASSSNPTGPGNTIYF. In DNA form, the CDR3 reads TGCGCCAGCAGCTCAAACCCAACAGGGCCTGGAAACACCATATATTTT.

The chain links TRBV19 to TRBJ1-4, with a tentative D call TRBD1 (6 bases). V lost 3 bases to trimming and J lost 3 bases, with 11 bases between them. The germline gives CDR1 LNHDA, CDR2 SQIVND (reference sequence). The CDR3 contains 15 residues. CDR3 in amino acids: CASSIVRGANEKLFF. For the CDR3, the DNA is TGTGCCAGTAGTATCGTCAGGGGAGCTAATGAAAAACTGTTTTTT.

V usage is TRBV27 and J usage is TRBJ1-2; 11 bases map to TRBD1. The V segment lost 4 bases and the J segment 6 bases; nucleotides outside the gene matches: 4. CDR1 and CDR2 (germline): MNHEY, SMNVEV (reference sequence). This CDR3 contains 14 residues. As DNA, the CDR3 is TGTGCCAGCAGTTGGACAGGGGGCGTGGATGGCTACACCTTC. Residues: CASSWTGGVDGYTF.

The chain joins TRBV19 to TRBJ1-1; 8 nucleotides agree with TRBD1. This CDR3 comprises 13 residues. J was trimmed by 11 bases and V by 5 bases; bases with no gene match: 10. Per the germline V gene, CDR1 is LNHDA and CDR2 is SQIVND (reference sequence). The CDR3 DNA follows: TGTGCCAGTAGTTTTTCCCCCCAGGGGGCGGCTTTCTTT. Translation: CASSFSPQGAAFF.

The V and J genes are TRBV24-1 and TRBJ1-2, with D uncertain. V was cut by 5 bases and J by 4 bases, with 13 bases left in between. The CDR3 runs to 14 residues. Germline V CDR1 and CDR2: KGHDR, SFDVKD. The chain's CDR3 is CATSARGRTYGYTF. CDR3 coding DNA: TGTGCCACCAGTGCCCGCGGGAGAACCTATGGCTACACCTTC.

This clone was seen only once. This sequence joins TRBV13 and TRBJ1-1; 8 positions agree with TRBD1. Trimming cost V 1 base and J 5 bases; bases outside gene matches: 6. The CDR3 contains 15 residues. Germline CDR1 and CDR2: PRHDT and FYEKMQ (reference sequence). The CDR3 DNA is TGTGCCAGCAGCTTAGTAGGACAGGGAAGAACTGAAGCTTTCTTT. It yields the protein CASSLVGQGRTEAFF. The entire variable domain, with the rest obtained from reference TRBV13 and TRBJ1-1, is as follows: AAGVIQSPRHLIKEKRETATLKCYPIPRHDTVYWYQQGPGQDPQFLISFYEKMQSDKGSIPDRFSAQQFSDYHSELNMSSLELGDSALYFCASSLVGQGRTEAFFGQGTRLTVV.

CDR3 coding DNA: TGTGCCAGCAGCCCGACAGACACTGAAGCTTTCTTT. It yields the protein CASSPTDTEAFF. The chain couples TRBV7-9 to TRBJ1-1; D is perhaps TRBD1 (5 bases). This CDR3 has 12 amino acids. The germline V gene has CDR1 SEHNR and CDR2 FQNEAQ (reference sequence). V was clipped by 5 bases and J by 3 bases, with 7 bases between them.

The V and J genes are TRBV30 and TRBJ2-7, with D perhaps assigned TRBD1 or TRBD2 (5 bases each). Trimming cost V 4 bases and J 6 bases, with 16 bases left between them. Germline V gives CDR1 GTSNPN, CDR2 SVGIG (reference sequence). CDR3 length: 13 residues. The CDR3 here is CAWTRDPEGEQYF. CDR3 bases: TGTGCCTGGACTAGGGACCCCGAAGGCGAGCAGTACTTC.

The gene calls are TRBV7-2 and TRBJ1-2; no clear D gene. V dropped 2 bases and J dropped 5 bases, with 15 bases sitting between them. The CDR3 loop spans 15 amino acids. From germline, CDR1 is SGHTA and CDR2 FQGNSA. The CDR3 protein is CASSLSVSSAYGYTF. The CDR3 coding sequence is TGTGCCAGCAGCTTATCAGTATCCAGCGCTTATGGCTACACCTTC.

V gene TRBV2 combines with J gene TRBJ2-3; possibly TRBD2 for D (6 bases). The CDR3 is 14 residues long. The germline V gene encodes CDR1 SNHLY and CDR2 FYNNEI. V gave up 6 bases and J gave up 2 bases, with 12 bases separating them. The CDR3 sequence: CASRVSGFTDTQYF. CDR3 nucleotides: TGTGCCAGCAGGGTTAGCGGCTTCACAGATACGCAGTATTTT.